These 5 T cell receptor beta chains share one sample of origin, sequenced in a study of T cells in Graves' hyperthyroidism and ophthalmopathy. There were TCR beta CDR3 regions amplified from RNA transcripts. During a first-round RT-PCR of the TCR CDR3, the HTBI primer set was used. TCRdb processed the multiplex PCR reads anew with MiXCR; each CDR3 protein has one entry. The data contain around 800,000 distinct CDR3 sequences, over 35% of them singletons. Material for sequencing was blood. All receptors derive from a young man with Graves' hyperthyroidism.

This clonotype has at least ten counts. The rearrangement links TRBV2 to TRBJ2-6; possibly TRBD1 for D (6 bases). Germline CDR1 SNHLY, CDR2 FYNNEI. CDR3 length equals 16 residues. The V end was cut by 7 bases, the J end by 0 bases, with 13 bases between. CDR3 loop: CASKDRRSSGANVLTF. CDR3 coding DNA: TGTGCCAGCAAAGACAGGAGAAGCTCTGGGGCCAACGTCCTGACTTTC.

This clonotype occurred a few times. The chain employs TRBV2 and TRBJ1-1; D call uncertain. Germline V gene sequence: CDR1 SNHLY, CDR2 FYNNEI. The CDR3 extends over 14 amino acids. Trimming took off 4 bases at V and 5 bases at J, with 14 bases between the two ends. In nucleotides, the CDR3 is TGTGCCAGCAGTGGTCCAGTCCATGGGACTGAAGCTTTCTTT. This translates into CASSGPVHGTEAFF.

There are a few counts of this clonotype. The gene calls are TRBV10-3 and TRBJ1-2; tentatively, D is TRBD1 (5 bases). The germline V gene encodes CDR1 ENHRY and CDR2 SYGVKD. The CDR3 loop spans 13 amino acids. V was shortened by 6 bases and J by 6 bases, with 14 bases between the two germline ends. CDR3 nucleotides: TGTGCCATCAGGTCCGGGACGGAACATGGCTACACCTTC. Amino acid sequence: CAIRSGTEHGYTF.

This clonotype showed up many times. V usage is TRBV29-1 and J usage is TRBJ1-1, with TRBD1 identical over 7 bases. The V and J ends lost 6 bases and 2 bases, in that order; junction bases with no gene match: 18. CDR3 length equals 17 residues. The germline CDR1 and CDR2 sequences are SQVTM and ANQGSEA. CDR3 sequence reads: CSVRGGSSGDRNTEAFF. The CDR3 region has the DNA TGCAGCGTCCGGGGGGGGTCTTCGGGGGACAGAAACACTGAAGCTTTCTTT.

This clonotype occurred many times. V gene TRBV20-1 combines with J gene TRBJ2-5; D unclear. Germline V lookup: CDR1 DFQATT, CDR2 SNEGSKA (reference sequence). V lost 5 bases and J lost 5, with 6 bases in between. CDR3 length equals 10 residues. CDR3 amino acids: CSALEETQYF. The CDR3 bases are TGCAGTGCTCTGGAGGAGACCCAGTACTTC.